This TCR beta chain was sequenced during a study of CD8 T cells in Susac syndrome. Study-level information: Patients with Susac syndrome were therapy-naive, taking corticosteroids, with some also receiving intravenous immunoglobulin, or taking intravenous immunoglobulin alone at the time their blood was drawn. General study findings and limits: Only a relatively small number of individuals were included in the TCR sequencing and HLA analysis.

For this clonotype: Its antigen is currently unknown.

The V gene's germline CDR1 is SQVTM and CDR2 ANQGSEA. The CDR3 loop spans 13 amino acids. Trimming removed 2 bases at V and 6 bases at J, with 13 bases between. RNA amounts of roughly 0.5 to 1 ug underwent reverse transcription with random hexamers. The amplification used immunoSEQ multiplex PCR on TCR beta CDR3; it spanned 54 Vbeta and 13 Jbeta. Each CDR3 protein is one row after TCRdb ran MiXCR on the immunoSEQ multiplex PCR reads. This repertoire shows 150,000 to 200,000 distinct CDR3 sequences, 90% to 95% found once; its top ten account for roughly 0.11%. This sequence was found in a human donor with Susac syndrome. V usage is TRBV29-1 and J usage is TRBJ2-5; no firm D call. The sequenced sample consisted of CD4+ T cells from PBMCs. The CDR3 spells CSVERDTDKTQYF. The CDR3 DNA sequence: TGCAGCGTTGAAAGAGACACGGATAAGACCCAGTACTTC.